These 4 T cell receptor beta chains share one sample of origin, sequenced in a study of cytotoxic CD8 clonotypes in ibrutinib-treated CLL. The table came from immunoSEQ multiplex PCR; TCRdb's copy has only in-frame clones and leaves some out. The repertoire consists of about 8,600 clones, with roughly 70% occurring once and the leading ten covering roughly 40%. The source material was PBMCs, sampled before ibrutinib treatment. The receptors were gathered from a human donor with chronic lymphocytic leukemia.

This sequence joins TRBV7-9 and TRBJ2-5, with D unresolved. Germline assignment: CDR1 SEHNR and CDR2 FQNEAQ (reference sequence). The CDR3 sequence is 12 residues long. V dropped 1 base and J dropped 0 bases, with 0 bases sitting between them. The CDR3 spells CASSLDQETQYF. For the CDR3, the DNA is TGTGCCAGCAGCTTAGACCAAGAGACCCAGTACTTC.

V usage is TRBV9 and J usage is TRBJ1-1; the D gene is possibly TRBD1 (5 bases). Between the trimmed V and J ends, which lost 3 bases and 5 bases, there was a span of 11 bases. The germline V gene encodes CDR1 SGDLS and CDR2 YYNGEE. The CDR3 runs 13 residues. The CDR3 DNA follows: TGTGCCAGCAGCGCCCCGACAGCTACTGAAGCTTTCTTT. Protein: CASSAPTATEAFF.

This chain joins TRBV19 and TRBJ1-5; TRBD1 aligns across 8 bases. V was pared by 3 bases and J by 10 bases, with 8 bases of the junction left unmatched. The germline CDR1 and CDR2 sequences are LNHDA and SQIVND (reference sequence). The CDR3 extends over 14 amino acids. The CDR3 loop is CASSIGRTGFPQHF. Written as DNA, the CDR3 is TGTGCCAGTAGTATCGGTAGGACAGGGTTTCCCCAGCATTTT.

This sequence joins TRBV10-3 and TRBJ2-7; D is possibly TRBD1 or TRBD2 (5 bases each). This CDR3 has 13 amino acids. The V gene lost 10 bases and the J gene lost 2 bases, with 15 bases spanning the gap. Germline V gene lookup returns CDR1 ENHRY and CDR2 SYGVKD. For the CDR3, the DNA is TGTGCCAGGTCCGGGACCGGGGCCTACGAGCAGTACTTC. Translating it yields CARSGTGAYEQYF.